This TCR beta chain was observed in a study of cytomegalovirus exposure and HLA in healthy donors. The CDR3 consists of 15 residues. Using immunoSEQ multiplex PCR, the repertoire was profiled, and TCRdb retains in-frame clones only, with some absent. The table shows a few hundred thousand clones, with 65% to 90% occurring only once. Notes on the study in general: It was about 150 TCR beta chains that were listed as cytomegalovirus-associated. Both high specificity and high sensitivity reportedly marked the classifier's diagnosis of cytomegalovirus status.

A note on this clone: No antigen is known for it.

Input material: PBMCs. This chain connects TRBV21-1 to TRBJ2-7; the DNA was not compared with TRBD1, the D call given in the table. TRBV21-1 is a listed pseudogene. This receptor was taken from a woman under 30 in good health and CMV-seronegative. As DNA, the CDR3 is TGTGCCAGCAGTCGCAGGGGCCCGCAACCCTACGAGCAGTACTTC. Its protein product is CASSRRGPQPYEQYF.